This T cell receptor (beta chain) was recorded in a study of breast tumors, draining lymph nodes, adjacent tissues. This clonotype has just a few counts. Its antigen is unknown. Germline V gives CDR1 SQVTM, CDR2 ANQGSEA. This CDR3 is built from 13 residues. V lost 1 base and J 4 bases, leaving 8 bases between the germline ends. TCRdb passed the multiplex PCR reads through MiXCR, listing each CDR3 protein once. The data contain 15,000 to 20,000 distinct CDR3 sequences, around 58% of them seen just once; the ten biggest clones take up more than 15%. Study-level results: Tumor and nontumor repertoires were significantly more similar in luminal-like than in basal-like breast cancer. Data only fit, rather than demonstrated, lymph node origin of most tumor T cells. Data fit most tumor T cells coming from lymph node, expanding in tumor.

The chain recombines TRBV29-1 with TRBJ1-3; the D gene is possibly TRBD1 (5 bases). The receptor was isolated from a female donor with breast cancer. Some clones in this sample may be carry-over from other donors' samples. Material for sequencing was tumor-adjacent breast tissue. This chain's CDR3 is CSVEVGGGNTIYF. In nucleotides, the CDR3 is TGCAGCGTTGAAGTTGGGGGAGGAAACACCATATATTTT.